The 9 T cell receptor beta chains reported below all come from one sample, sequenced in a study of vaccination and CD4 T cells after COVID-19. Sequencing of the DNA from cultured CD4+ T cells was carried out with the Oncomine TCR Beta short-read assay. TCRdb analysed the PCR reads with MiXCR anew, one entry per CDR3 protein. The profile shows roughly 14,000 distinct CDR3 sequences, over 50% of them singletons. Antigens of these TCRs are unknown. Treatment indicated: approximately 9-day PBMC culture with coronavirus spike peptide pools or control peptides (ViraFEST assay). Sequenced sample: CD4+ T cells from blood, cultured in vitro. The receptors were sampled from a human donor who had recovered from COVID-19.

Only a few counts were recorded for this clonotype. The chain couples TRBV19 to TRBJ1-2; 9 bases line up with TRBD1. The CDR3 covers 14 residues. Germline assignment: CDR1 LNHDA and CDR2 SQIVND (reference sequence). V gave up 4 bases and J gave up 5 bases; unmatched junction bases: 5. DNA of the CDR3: TGTGCCAGTAGTACCCGGGACAGGGCATATGGCTACACCTTC. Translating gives CASSTRDRAYGYTF. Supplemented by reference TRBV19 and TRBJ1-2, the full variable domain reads DGGITQSPKYLFRKEGQNVTLSCEQNLNHDAMYWYRQDPGQGLRLIYYSQIVNDFQKGDIAEGYSVSREKKESFPLTVTSAQKNPTAFYLCASSTRDRAYGYTFGSGTRLTVV.

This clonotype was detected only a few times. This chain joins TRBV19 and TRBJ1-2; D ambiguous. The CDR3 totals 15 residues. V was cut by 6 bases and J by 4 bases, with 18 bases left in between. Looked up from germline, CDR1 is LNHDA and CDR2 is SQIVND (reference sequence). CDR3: CASSPPGPIPYGYTF. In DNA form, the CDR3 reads TGTGCCAGTAGCCCCCCCGGTCCCATCCCCTATGGCTACACCTTC.

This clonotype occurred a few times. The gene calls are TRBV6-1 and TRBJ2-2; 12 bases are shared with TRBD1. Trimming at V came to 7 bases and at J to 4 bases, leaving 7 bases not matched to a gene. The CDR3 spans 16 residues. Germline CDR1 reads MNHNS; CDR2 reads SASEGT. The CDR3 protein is CASTRDRGRFTGELFF. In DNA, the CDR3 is TGTGCCAGCACCCGGGACAGGGGGCGATTCACCGGGGAGCTGTTTTTT.

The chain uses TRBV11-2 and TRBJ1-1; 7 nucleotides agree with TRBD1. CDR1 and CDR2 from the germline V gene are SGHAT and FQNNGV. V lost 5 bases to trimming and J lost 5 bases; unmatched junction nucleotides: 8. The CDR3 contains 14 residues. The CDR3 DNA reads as TGTGCCAGCAGCCCCATTAGGGGGCGGACTGAAGCTTTCTTT. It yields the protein CASSPIRGRTEAFF.

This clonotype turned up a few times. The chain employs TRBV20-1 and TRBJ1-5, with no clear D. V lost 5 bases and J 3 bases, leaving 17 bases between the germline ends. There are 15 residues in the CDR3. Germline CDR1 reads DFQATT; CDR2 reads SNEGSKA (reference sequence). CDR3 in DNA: TGCAGTGCTCCTAATAGGGAACCGACCAATCAGCCCCAGCATTTT. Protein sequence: CSAPNREPTNQPQHF.

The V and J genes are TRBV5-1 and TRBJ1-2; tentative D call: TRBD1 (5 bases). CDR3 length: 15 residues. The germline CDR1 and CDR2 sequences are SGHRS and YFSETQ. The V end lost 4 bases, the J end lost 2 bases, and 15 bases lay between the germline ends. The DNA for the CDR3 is TGCGCCAGCAGCGGTGGGGGATCCACAAACTATGGCTACACCTTC. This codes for CASSGGGSTNYGYTF.

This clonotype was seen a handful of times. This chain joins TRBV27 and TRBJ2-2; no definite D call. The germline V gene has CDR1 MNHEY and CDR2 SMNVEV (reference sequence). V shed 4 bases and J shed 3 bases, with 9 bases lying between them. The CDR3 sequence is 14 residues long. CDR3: CASSSLGDTGELFF. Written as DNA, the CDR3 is TGTGCCAGCAGTTCCCTTGGAGACACCGGGGAGCTGTTTTTT.

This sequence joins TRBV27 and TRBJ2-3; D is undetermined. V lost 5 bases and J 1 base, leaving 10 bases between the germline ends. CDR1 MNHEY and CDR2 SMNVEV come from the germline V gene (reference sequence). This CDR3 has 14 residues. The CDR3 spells CASSTHPGTDTQYF. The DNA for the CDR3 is TGTGCCAGCAGTACTCACCCCGGCACAGATACGCAGTATTTT.

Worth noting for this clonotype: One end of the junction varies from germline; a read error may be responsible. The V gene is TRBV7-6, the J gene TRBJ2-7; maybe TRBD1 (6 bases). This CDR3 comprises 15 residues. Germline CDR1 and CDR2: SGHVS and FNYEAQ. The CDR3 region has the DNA TGTGCTAGCAGCCCCCTCCGAGCCCGCAGGGGAGAGCAGTACTTC. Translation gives CASSPLRARRGEQYF.